This T cell receptor beta chain was documented in a study of blood T cell repertoires in COVID-19. Study-wide background: PBMCs, B-cell-depleted T cells, or T cells provided the cDNA or gDNA that made up the material.

Participants were aged about 18 to 89 years from around 25 US areas. Libraries were prepared by immunoSEQ multiplex PCR; TCRdb keeps only in-frame clonotypes and omits some of them. This table holds some 300,000 clones, roughly 91% found once. Germline V gene lookup returns CDR1 SGHTA and CDR2 FQGNSA. Between the trimmed V and J ends, which lost 1 base and 5 bases, there was a span of 14 bases. This CDR3 is 15 amino acids long. The chain carries TRBV7-2 and TRBJ1-2, with D possibly being TRBD1 (6 bases). This sequence originates from a woman aged 45 to 65 who had been exposed to COVID-19. Source material: PBMCs or T cells enriched from blood (not recorded which). The CDR3 sequence: CASSLGERGLYGYTF. CDR3 nucleotides: TGTGCCAGCAGCTTAGGGGAAAGGGGGTTATATGGCTACACCTTC.